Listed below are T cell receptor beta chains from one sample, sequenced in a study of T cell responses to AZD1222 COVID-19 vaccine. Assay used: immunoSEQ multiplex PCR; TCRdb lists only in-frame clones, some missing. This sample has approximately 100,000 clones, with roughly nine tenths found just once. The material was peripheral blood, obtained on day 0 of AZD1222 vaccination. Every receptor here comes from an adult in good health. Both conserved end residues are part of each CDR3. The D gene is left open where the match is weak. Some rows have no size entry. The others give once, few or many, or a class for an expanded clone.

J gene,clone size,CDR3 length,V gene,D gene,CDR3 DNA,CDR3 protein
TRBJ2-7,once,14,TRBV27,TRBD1,TGTGCCAGCAGTCGCCGGACAGGGGTCTACGAGCAGTACTTC,CASSRRTGVYEQYF
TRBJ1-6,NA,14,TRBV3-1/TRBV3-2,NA,TGTGCCAGCAGCCGCACCGACGGACGTACACCCCTCCACTTT,CASSRTDGRTPLHF
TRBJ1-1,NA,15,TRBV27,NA,TGTGCCAGCAGTCGAGACAGGCCCGCTAGCACTGAAGCTTTCTTT,CASSRDRPASTEAFF
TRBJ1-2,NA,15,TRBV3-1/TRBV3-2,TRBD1,TGTGCCAGCAGCCGCCTCGGGACAGGGCACTATGGCTACACCTTC,CASSRLGTGHYGYTF
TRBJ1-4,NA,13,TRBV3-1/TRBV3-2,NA,TGTGCCAGCAGCCAAATGACAGCAACAGGACTGTTTTTT,CASSQMTATGLFF
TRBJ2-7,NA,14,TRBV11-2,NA,TGTGCCAGCAGCTTAGACCGGGGGCCCTACGAGCAGTACTTC,CASSLDRGPYEQYF
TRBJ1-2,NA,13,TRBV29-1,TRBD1,TGCAGCGCCCACGGAGACAGGGGGGGTGGCTACACCTTC,CSAHGDRGGGYTF
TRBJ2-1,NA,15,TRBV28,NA,TGTGCCAGCAGTCTAAGTCGGGCATGGGGGAATGAGCAGTTCTTC,CASSLSRAWGNEQFF
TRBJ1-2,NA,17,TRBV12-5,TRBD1,TGTGCTAGTGGTTGGTGGTGGAAGACAGGGGAATTGGGTGGCTACACCTTC,CASGWWWKTGELGGYTF
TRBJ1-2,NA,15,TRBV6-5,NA,TGTGCCAGCAGTTACGGTCTTGAGGGTGACTATGGCTACACCTTC,CASSYGLEGDYGYTF
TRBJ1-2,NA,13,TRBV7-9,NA,TGTGCCAGCACCCTCTCCCTCCCATTCGGCTACACCTTC,CASTLSLPFGYTF
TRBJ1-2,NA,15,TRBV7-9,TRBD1,TGTGCCAGCAGCCACCGGGACAGGGGGAACTATGGCTACACCTTC,CASSHRDRGNYGYTF
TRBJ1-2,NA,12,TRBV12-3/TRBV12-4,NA,TGTGCCAGCAGTTTAGCTGGGTATGGCTACACCTTC,CASSLAGYGYTF
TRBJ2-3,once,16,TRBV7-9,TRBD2,TGTGCCAGCACCAAGACCGGGGGGTCTAGCACAGATACGCAGTATTTT,CASTKTGGSSTDTQYF
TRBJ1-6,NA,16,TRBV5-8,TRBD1,TGTGCCAGCAGCCCTTGGACAGGGGACTATAATTCACCCCTCCACTTT,CASSPWTGDYNSPLHF
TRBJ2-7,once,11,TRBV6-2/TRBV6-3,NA,TGTGCCAGCAGCCCCCTCTACGAGCAGTACTTC,CASSPLYEQYF
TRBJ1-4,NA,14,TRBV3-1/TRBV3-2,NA,TGTGCCAGCAGGCCTACCGGGGGGCTTGAAAAACTGTTTTTT,CASRPTGGLEKLFF
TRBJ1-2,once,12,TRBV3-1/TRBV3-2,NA,TGTGCCAGCAGCCACGAGGGAACGGGCTACACCTTC,CASSHEGTGYTF
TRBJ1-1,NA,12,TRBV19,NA,TGTGCCAGTAGTCCGAGGACCCGGGGGGCTTTCTTT,CASSPRTRGAFF
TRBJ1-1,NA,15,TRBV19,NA,TGTGCCAGTAGTACCTCTACAGGGTGGCCCACTGAAGCTTTCTTT,CASSTSTGWPTEAFF
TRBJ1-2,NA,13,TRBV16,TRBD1,TGTGCCAGCAGCCAACGGGACAGGGGCCTCTACACCTTC,CASSQRDRGLYTF
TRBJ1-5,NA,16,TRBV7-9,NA,TGTGCCAGCAGCCCGGGACGTTACAATAGCAATCAGCCCCAGCATTTT,CASSPGRYNSNQPQHF
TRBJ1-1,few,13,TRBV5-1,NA,TGCGCCAGCAGCTTGGATGCAGGCACTGAAGCTTTCTTT,CASSLDAGTEAFF
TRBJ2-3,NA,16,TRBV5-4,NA,TGTGCCAGCAGCTTGGGACAGCGACCGAGCACAGATACGCAGTATTTT,CASSLGQRPSTDTQYF
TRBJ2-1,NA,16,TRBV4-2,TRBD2,TGTGCCAGCAGCCACGAGACTAGCGGCGCCAACAATGAGCAGTTCTTC,CASSHETSGANNEQFF
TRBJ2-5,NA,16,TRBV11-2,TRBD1,TGTGCCAGCAGCTTAGGGGACAGGGTCGGTCATGAGACCCAGTACTTC,CASSLGDRVGHETQYF
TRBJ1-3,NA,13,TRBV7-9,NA,TGTGCCTCGAGTGCCCTGGCTGGAAACACCATATATTTT,CASSALAGNTIYF
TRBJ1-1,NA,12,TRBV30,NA,TGTGCCTGGACCTCTAGGTACACTGAAGCTTTCTTT,CAWTSRYTEAFF
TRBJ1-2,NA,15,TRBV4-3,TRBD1,TGCGCCAGCAGCCAAACACCACAGGGGGAGATTGGCTACACCTTC,CASSQTPQGEIGYTF
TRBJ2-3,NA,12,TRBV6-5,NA,TGTGCCAGCAGGTCGGGCACAGATACGCAGTATTTT,CASRSGTDTQYF
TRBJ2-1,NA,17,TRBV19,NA,TGTGCCAGTAGTCGGTATGGTGGGGGGAAGGCCTACAATGAGCAGTTCTTC,CASSRYGGGKAYNEQFF
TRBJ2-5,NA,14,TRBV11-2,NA,TGTGCCAGCAGCCGATGGCCCGGCGAGGGTATCCAGTACTTC,CASSRWPGEGIQYF
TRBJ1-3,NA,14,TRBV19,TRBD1,TGTGCCAGTAGTAGGGGGACAGCTGGAAACACCATATATTTT,CASSRGTAGNTIYF
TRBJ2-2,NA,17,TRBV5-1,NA,TGCGCCAGCAGCCAGGGGGCGGCGGGAGGGCCGTCCGGGGAGCTGTTTTTT,CASSQGAAGGPSGELFF
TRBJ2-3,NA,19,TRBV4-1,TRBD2,TGCGCCAGCAGCCAAAGAGGACTAGCGGAGCCTACTAGCACAGATACGCAGTATTTT,CASSQRGLAEPTSTDTQYF
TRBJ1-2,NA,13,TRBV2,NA,TGTGCCAGCAGCGAGACACCTAACTATGGCTACACCTTC,CASSETPNYGYTF
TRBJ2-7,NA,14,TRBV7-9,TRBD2,TGTGCCAGCAGCTTAAGGCGGGAGGGTTACGAGCAGTACTTC,CASSLRREGYEQYF
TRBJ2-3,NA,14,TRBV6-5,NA,TGTGCCAGCAGTTACTATACTAGGACAGATACGCAGTATTTT,CASSYYTRTDTQYF
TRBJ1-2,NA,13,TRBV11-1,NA,TGTGCCAGCAGCTTAGAGTCCAACTATGGCTACACCTTC,CASSLESNYGYTF
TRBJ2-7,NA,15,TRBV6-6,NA,TGTGCCAGCAGTTCGGAAACGGAGGGCGTCTACGAGCAGTACTTC,CASSSETEGVYEQYF
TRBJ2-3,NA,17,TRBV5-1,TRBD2,TGCGCCAGCAGCTTGGCCTCGGGGGGGCCTCTCACAGATACGCAGTATTTT,CASSLASGGPLTDTQYF
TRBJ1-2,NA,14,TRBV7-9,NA,TGTGCCAGCGGTCAAGGGGGATCTAACTATGGCTACACCTTC,CASGQGGSNYGYTF
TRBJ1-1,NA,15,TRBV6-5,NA,TGTGCCAGCAGCCAGGAGAGGCCGACGAACACTGAAGCTTTCTTT,CASSQERPTNTEAFF
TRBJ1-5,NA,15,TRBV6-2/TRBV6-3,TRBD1,TGTGCCAGCAGCTCCACCGGGACAGGGCGGCAGCCCCAGCATTTT,CASSSTGTGRQPQHF
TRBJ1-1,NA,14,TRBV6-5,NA,TGTGCCAGCAGTTACGGGGGCGTGAACACTGAAGCTTTCTTT,CASSYGGVNTEAFF
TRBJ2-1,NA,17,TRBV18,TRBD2,TGTGCCAGCTCACCCCCTTACCCGGGACTAGCGGATGGGGAGCAGTTCTTC,CASSPPYPGLADGEQFF
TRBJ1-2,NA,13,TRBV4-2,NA,TGTGCCAGCAGCCAAGATCATCTCCGGGGCTACACCTTC,CASSQDHLRGYTF
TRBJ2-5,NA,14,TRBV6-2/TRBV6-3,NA,TGTGCCAGCAGTCCGACAGGACCCCAAGAGACCCAGTACTTC,CASSPTGPQETQYF
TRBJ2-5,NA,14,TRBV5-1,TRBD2,TGCGCCAGCAGCCTCGGGACTAGTCGTGAGACCCAGTACTTC,CASSLGTSRETQYF